This T cell receptor (beta chain) was documented in a study of CD8 T cells in ankylosing spondylitis. Study-wide results and limits: In ankylosing spondylitis blood, a motif of seven or eight highly homologous TCR beta variants appeared characteristic.

TCRdb independently ran MiXCR on the 5' RACE reads; one entry per CDR3 protein. The sample has around 100,000 distinct CDR3 sequences, about 8.1% seen once. Concerning this clonotype: The target antigen is unknown.

Material for sequencing was blood, either unsorted or a sorted T cell fraction (not recorded which). This clonotype was sampled from a male donor with ankylosing spondylitis.

The CDR3 loop reads CATDGTGQTYEQYF. CDR3 DNA: TGTGCCACGGACGGGACAGGGCAAACCTACGAGCAGTACTTC. V usage is TRBV2 and J usage is TRBJ2-7; 9 bases map to TRBD1. The CDR3 has 14 residues. Trimming at V came to 10 bases and at J to 2 bases, leaving 9 bases not matched to a gene. The germline CDR1 and CDR2 sequences are SNHLY and FYNNEI.